This entry describes one T cell receptor (beta chain). Its antigen target is currently unknown. Within one base of it there is no much larger clone, and no base qualities were kept. High-throughput TCR beta sequencing profiled peripheral blood CD8+ and CD4+ T cells from healthy donors, Susac syndrome patients and multiple sclerosis patients. Healthy donors were age- and sex-matched controls. Bulk CD8+ and CD4+ T cells were purified by magnetic negative isolation, whereas CD8+ TEMRA cells were enriched by FACS. Blood was collected in EDTA tubes and processed within 24 hours, with PBMCs isolated through density gradient centrifugation. PBMCs intended for TCR sequencing were frozen in liquid nitrogen and were later thawed in a 37 degrees C water bath. The sorted or isolated CD4+, CD8+ and CD8+ TEMRA cells reached a purity of at least 90%. The data originate from a study of CD8 T cells in Susac syndrome (dated by TCRdb to the late 2010s). The study in broad terms: Whether CD8+ T cell activation and differentiation in Susac syndrome was antigen driven was tested using repertoire sequencing.

Inclusive of the bounding cysteine and phenylalanine, the CDR3 is 16 residues long. The kept DNA is CDR3 alone, 48 bases in frame from the first base. Cut back by 5 bases and 0 bases, the V and J ends lie 14 bases apart. The germline V gene (reference sequence) provides CDR1 LNHDA and CDR2 SQIVND. General findings and caveats noted by the study authors: The study acknowledged that relatively few individuals were included in the TCR sequencing and HLA analysis.

RNA was extracted with the RNeasy kit and roughly 0.45 to 1 ug was reverse transcribed using random hexamers. The immunoSEQ multiplex PCR assay, covering 54 Vbeta and 13 Jbeta segments, was used to amplify TCR beta CDR3 regions. PCR amplification bias was corrected by using a synthetic template baseline for primer optimization and computational correction. The authors processed their data as follows. Only productive sequences were kept, with reads annotated to V, D and J genes according to IMGT and analyzed in immunoSEQ Analyzer. Clonality was calculated as one minus the Shannon entropy normalized by log2 of the number of productive unique sequences. For each patient and control, public and private clones were evaluated among the 100 most prevalent clones. Clones were defined as Susac-specific when absent from the healthy and MS cohorts, from approximately 1,100 published viral clones and from other ImmuneACCESS disease sequences. Through fastp at Q25 and MiXCR, TCRdb rebuilt clones from the public reads, retaining in-frame beta chains. Here each entry gathers all rows of one CDR3 protein and keeps the most common genes and DNA. The V and J calls reflect TCRdb's pipeline rather than the authors' work. The sample records 110,000 or so distinct CDR3 sequences, roughly 94% of which are singletons. About 0.098% of the sample belongs to the ten largest clones.

The sequence joins TRBV19 to TRBJ2-1; the D gene is possibly TRBD2, with 5 bases matching. The sample consisted of CD4+ T cells from PBMCs. The sequence was obtained from a human donor in good health. DNA sequence: TGTGCCAGTAGTCCCCTCGCGGGTGCCTCCTACAATGAGCAGTTCTTC. Translated, this gives CASSPLAGASYNEQFF.